Below, 6 T cell receptor beta chains from the same sample are listed, as sequenced in a study of shared clonotypes between healthy human individuals. The assay was immunoSEQ multiplex PCR, and TCRdb's table has in-frame clones only and misses some. Of approximately 2,000,000 clones in the sample, about 90% are singletons; the top ten hold approximately 0.39%. The specimen was naive CD4+ T cells from PBMCs. The sample's subset: CD45RA+ positively selected. The receptor set was obtained from a man aged 18 to 30 in good health. Some clones in this sample may be carry-over from other donors' samples.

The CDR3 DNA sequence: TGTGCCAGCAGAAAAGGTCGGGACAGGGGATCGCTTGGCTACACCTTC. It encodes CASRKGRDRGSLGYTF. The chain employs TRBV28 and TRBJ1-2; 10 nucleotides match TRBD1. The CDR3 extends over 16 amino acids. Trimming cost V 6 bases and J 7 bases; bases outside gene matches: 14. Germline CDR1 is MDHEN and CDR2 is SYDVKM.

The rearrangement joins TRBV11-3 to TRBJ2-2; D is unresolved. This CDR3 is 11 amino acids long. CDR1 and CDR2 from the germline V gene are SGHNT and YENEEA. With 5 bases removed from V and 8 bases from J, the gap between germline ends came to 6 bases. CDR3 sequence (DNA): TGTGCCAGCAGCCATCAGGGGGAGCTGTTTTTT. Residues: CASSHQGELFF.

CDR3: CASSRTTSGQVKNIQYF. CDR3 sequence (DNA): TGCGCCAGCAGCAGAACAACTAGCGGACAAGTCAAAAACATTCAGTACTTC. The gene calls are TRBV5-1 and TRBJ2-4; 8 positions match TRBD2. Germline V lookup: CDR1 SGHRS, CDR2 YFSETQ. V lost 4 bases to trimming and J lost 3 bases; unmatched junction nucleotides: 12. The CDR3 spans 17 residues.

This chain joins TRBV28 and TRBJ2-1; D is perhaps TRBD1 (7 bases). V was shortened by 3 bases and J by 5 bases, with 38 bases between the two germline ends. Looked up from germline, CDR1 is MDHEN and CDR2 is SYDVKM. The CDR3 spans 23 residues. CDR3 protein: CASSFPGSVDRDPYGSEDNEQFF. The CDR3 bases are TGTGCCAGCAGTTTTCCTGGCTCGGTTGACAGGGATCCTTACGGGAGTGAGGACAATGAGCAGTTCTTC. The whole variable domain, remainder taken from reference TRBV28 and TRBJ2-1, is DVKVTQSSRYLVKRTGEKVFLECVQDMDHENMFWYRQDPGLGLRLIYFSYDVKMKEKGDIPEGYSVSREKKERFSLILESASTNQTSMYLCASSFPGSVDRDPYGSEDNEQFFGPGTRLTVL.

The V gene is TRBV27, the J gene TRBJ2-7, with D perhaps TRBD1 (5 bases). With 3 bases removed from V and 2 bases from J, the gap between germline ends came to 14 bases. CDR1 is MNHEY, CDR2 SMNVEV, per germline (reference sequence). The CDR3 is 15 residues long. DNA of the CDR3: TGTGCCAGCAGTTTTCTGTCCAGGGTCCCCTACGAGCAGTACTTC. It translates to CASSFLSRVPYEQYF.

The chain is built from TRBV7-3 and TRBJ2-1; 9 positions match TRBD1. Germline assignment: CDR1 SGHTA and CDR2 FQGTGA. The junction had 12 bases not matched to a gene; V was cut back by 6 bases and J by 9 bases. This CDR3 comprises 15 residues. CDR3 coding DNA: TGTGCCAGCAGTCCCGGGGGGACAGGGCTTCCTGAGCAGTTCTTC. This encodes CASSPGGTGLPEQFF. The full variable domain, completed using reference TRBV7-3 and TRBJ2-1, is GAGVSQTPSNKVTEKGKYVELRCDPISGHTALYWYRQSLGQGPEFLIYFQGTGAADDSGLPNDRFFAVRPEGSVSTLKIQRTERGDSAVYLCASSPGGTGLPEQFFGPGTRLTVL.